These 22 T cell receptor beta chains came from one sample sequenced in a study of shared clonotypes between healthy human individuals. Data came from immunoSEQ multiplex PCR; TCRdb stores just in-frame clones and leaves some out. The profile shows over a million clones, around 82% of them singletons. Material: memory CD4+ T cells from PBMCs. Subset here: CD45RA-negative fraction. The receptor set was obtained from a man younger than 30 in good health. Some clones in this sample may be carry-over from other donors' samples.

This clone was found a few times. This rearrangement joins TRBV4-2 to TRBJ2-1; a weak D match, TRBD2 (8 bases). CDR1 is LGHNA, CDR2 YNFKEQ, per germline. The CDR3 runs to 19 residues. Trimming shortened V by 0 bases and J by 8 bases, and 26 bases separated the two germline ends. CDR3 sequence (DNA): TGTGCCAGCAGCCAAGAGTTCGGGAGGGGGCGCGACGGGAGGCATGAGCAGTTCTTC. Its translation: CASSQEFGRGRDGRHEQFF.

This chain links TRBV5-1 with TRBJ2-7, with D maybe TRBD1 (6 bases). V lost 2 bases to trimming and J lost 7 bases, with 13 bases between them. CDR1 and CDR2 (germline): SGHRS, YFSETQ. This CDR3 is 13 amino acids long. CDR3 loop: CASSLQGFGEQYF. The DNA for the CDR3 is TGCGCCAGCAGCTTACAGGGCTTTGGGGAGCAGTACTTC.

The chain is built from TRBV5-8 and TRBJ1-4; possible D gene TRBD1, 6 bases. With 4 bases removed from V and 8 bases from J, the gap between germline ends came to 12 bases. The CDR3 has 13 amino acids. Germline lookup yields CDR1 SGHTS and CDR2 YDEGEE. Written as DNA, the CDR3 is TGTGCCAGCAGCCCACGTGACAGGGAAAAACTGTTTTTT. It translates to CASSPRDREKLFF.

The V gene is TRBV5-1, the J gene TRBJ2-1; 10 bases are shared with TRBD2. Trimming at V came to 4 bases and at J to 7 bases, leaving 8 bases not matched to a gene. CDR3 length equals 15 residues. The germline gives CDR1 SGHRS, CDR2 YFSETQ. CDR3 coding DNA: TGCGCCAGCAGCCCGCCGGGACTAGCGTCGAATGAGCAGTTCTTC. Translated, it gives CASSPPGLASNEQFF.

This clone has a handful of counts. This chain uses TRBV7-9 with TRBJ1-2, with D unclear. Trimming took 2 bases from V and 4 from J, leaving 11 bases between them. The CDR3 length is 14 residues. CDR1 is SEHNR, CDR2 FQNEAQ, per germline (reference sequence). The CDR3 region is CASSLSQPVYGYTF. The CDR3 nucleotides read TGTGCCAGCAGCTTATCACAGCCCGTCTATGGCTACACCTTC.

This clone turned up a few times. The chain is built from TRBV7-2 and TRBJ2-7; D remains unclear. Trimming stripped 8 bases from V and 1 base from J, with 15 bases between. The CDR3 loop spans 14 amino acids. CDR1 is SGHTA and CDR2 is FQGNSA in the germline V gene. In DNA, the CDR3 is TGTGCCAGCGCCATGGGCTCCATTTCCTACGAGCAGTACTTC. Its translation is CASAMGSISYEQYF.

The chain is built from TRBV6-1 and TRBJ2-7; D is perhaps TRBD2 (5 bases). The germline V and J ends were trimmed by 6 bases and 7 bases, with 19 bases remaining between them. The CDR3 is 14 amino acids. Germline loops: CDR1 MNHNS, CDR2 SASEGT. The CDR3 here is CASSTRTWEWEQYF. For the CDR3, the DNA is TGTGCCAGCAGCACTAGGACCTGGGAGTGGGAGCAGTACTTC.

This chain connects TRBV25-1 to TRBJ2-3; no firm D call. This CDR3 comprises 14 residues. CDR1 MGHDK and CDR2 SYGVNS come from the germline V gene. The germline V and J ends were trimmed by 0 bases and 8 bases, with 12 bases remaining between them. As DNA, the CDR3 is TGTGCCAGCAGTGAATATGGGGATGCAGGTACGCAGTATTTT. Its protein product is CASSEYGDAGTQYF.

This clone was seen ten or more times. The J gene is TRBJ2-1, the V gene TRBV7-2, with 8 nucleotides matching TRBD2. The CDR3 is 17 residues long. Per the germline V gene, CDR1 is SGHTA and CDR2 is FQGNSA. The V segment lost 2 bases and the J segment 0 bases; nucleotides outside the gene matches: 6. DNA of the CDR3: TGTGCCAGCAGCTTACGTAGCGGGATTAGCTCCTACAATGAGCAGTTCTTC. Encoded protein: CASSLRSGISSYNEQFF.

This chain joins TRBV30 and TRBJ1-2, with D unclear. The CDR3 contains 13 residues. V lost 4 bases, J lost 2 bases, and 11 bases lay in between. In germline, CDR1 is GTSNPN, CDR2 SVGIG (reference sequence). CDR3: CAWTPGGNYGYTF. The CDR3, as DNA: TGTGCCTGGACTCCGGGTGGGAACTATGGCTACACCTTC.

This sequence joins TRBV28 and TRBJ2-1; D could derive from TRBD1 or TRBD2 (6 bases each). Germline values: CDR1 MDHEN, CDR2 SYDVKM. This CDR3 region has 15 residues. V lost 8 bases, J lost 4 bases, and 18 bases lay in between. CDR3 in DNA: TGTGCCAGCCGGAGAGGGGGGCCTAAGTACAATGAGCAGTTCTTC. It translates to CASRRGGPKYNEQFF. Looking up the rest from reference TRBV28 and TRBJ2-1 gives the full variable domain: DVKVTQSSRYLVKRTGEKVFLECVQDMDHENMFWYRQDPGLGLRLIYFSYDVKMKEKGDIPEGYSVSREKKERFSLILESASTNQTSMYLCASRRGGPKYNEQFFGPGTRLTVL.

CDR3 sequence (DNA): TGTGCCAGCAGTGAAAATGCCGGAGCAGCAGTCTACGAGCAGTACTTC. Residues: CASSENAGAAVYEQYF. The chain carries TRBV6-4 and TRBJ2-7; D gene uncertain. The CDR3 has 16 residues. From germline, CDR1 is MRHNA and CDR2 SNTAGT. V was clipped by 3 bases and J by 3 bases, with 18 bases between them.

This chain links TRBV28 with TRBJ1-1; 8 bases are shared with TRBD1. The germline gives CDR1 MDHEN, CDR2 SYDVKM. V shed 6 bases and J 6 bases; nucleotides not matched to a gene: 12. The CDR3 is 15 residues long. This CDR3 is CASRIKDRGIAEAFF. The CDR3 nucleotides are TGTGCCAGCAGAATCAAAGACAGGGGAATCGCTGAAGCTTTCTTT.

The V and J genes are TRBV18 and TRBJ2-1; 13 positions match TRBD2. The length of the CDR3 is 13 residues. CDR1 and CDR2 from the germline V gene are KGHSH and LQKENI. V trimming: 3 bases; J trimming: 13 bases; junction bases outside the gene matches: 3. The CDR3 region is CASSPGTSGDQFF. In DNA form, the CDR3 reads TGTGCCAGCTCACCCGGGACTAGCGGGGACCAGTTCTTC.

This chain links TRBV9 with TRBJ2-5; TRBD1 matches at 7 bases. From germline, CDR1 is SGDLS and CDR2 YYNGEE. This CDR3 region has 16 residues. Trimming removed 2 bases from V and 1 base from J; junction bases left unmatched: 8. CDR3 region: CASSVSGQLTQETQYF. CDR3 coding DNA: TGTGCCAGCAGCGTCTCGGGACAGCTGACCCAAGAGACCCAGTACTTC.

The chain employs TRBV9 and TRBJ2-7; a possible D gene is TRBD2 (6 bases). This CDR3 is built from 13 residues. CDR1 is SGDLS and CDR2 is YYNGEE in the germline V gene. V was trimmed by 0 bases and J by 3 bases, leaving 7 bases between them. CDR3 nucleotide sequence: TGTGCCAGCAGCGTAGTCGGGGGCTACGAGCAGTACTTC. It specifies CASSVVGGYEQYF.

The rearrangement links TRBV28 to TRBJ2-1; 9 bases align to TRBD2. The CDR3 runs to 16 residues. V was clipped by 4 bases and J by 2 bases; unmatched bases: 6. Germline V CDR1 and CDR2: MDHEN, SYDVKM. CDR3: CASSSDSGSPYNEQFF. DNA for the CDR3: TGTGCCAGCAGTTCCGATAGCGGGAGTCCCTACAATGAGCAGTTCTTC.

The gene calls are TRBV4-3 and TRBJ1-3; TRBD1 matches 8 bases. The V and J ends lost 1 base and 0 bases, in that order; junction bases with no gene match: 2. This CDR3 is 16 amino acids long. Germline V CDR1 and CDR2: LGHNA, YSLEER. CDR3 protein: CASSQGQGSSGNTIYF. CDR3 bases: TGCGCCAGCAGCCAAGGACAGGGGAGCTCTGGAAACACCATATATTTT.

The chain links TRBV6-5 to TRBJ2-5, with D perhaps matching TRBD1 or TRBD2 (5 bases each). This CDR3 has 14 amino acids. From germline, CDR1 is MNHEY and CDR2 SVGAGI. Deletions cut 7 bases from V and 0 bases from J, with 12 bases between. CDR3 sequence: CASKVLGDQETQYF. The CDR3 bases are TGTGCCAGCAAGGTCCTGGGGGACCAAGAGACCCAGTACTTC.

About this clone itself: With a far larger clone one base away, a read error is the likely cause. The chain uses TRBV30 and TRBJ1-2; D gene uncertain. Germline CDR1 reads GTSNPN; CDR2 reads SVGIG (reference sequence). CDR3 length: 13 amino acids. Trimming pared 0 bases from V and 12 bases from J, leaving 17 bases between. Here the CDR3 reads CAWSVFGSGGHTF. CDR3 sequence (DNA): TGTGCCTGGAGTGTTTTCGGATCGGGCGGCCACACCTTC.

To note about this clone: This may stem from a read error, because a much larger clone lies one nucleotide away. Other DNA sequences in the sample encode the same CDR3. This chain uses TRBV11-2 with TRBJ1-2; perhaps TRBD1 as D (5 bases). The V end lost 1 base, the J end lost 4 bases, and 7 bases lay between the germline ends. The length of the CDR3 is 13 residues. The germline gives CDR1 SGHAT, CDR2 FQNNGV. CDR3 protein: CASSLGQIYGYTF. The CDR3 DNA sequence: TGTGCCAGCAGCTTAGGACAGATCTATGGCTACACCTTC.

DNA of the CDR3: TGCGCCAGCGGACCGGGGACTAGCGGGAGCGATGAGCAGTTCTTC. This gives the protein CASGPGTSGSDEQFF. This sequence joins TRBV5-1 and TRBJ2-1; 14 bases fit TRBD2. Germline V lookup: CDR1 SGHRS, CDR2 YFSETQ. The CDR3 contains 15 residues. With 7 bases clipped from V and 8 bases from J, the junction kept 8 bases outside the gene matches.